This TCR beta chain was retrieved from a study of T cell responses to AZD1222 COVID-19 vaccine. General study findings and limits: Spike-specific TCR breadth and depth rose after two AZD1222 doses. In all cases, repertoires were sampled only after the peak T cell response. CD4 TCRs covered the whole spike, strongest at regions 160-218 and 743-854. Donors were mostly white British, more females; clonal diversity possibly underestimated.

The method was immunoSEQ multiplex PCR; TCRdb's version includes in-frame clones alone and lacks a portion of them. There are about 170,000 clones in the sample; 85% to 95% occur only once, and approximately 3.9% lies in the top ten. A remark on this clone: Antigen: not known.

CDR3 size: 15 residues. CDR1 and CDR2 from the germline V gene are SGHVS and FQNEAQ. Trimming cost V 1 base and J 3 bases, with 12 bases left between them. The rearrangement uses TRBV7-8 and TRBJ1-1, with D uncertain. The TCR sequence derives from an adult in good health. Specimen: peripheral blood, collected on day 0 of AZD1222 vaccination. The CDR3 region has the DNA TGTGCCAGCAGCTTAGTATACAACGAGGACACTGAAGCTTTCTTT. Translated, it gives CASSLVYNEDTEAFF.